The next 27 T cell receptor beta chains were all read from a single sample in a study of cytomegalovirus exposure and HLA in healthy donors. The PCR had 60 Vbeta and 13 Jbeta primers. Only in-frame clones appear in the TCRdb table, and some are missing; sequencing was by immunoSEQ multiplex PCR. The sample has 95,000 to 150,000 clones; about three quarters are singletons. Material: PBMCs. Every receptor here comes from a female donor in good health and CMV-seronegative.

This chain joins TRBV30 and TRBJ1-1; D unclear. V shed 2 bases and J shed 0 bases, with 7 bases lying between them. Per the germline V gene, CDR1 is GTSNPN and CDR2 is SVGIG (reference sequence). The CDR3 runs 13 residues. The CDR3 protein is CAWSSQVNTEAFF. CDR3 nucleotide sequence: TGTGCCTGGAGTAGCCAGGTGAACACTGAAGCTTTCTTT. Filled out from reference TRBV30 and TRBJ1-1, the complete variable domain reads SQTIHQWPATLVQPVGSPLSLECTVEGTSNPNLYWYRQAAGRGLQLLFYSVGIGQISSEVPQNLSASRPQDRQFILSSKKLLLSDSGFYLCAWSSQVNTEAFFGQGTRLTVV.

This rearrangement joins TRBV5-1 to TRBJ1-2; D uncertain. From germline, CDR1 is SGHRS and CDR2 YFSETQ. The CDR3 is made up of 14 amino acids. V lost 4 bases to trimming and J lost 5 bases, with 15 bases between them. The CDR3: CASSVGERVYGYTF. Written as DNA, the CDR3 is TGCGCCAGCAGCGTCGGCGAGAGGGTTTATGGCTACACCTTC.

This chain links TRBV6-1 with TRBJ1-2; D gene uncertain. Trimming shortened V by 8 bases and J by 3 bases, and 16 bases separated the two germline ends. Germline CDR1 and CDR2: MNHNS and SASEGT. The CDR3 consists of 14 residues. The CDR3 region has the DNA TGTGCCAGCGCCCGACACCGGGAGGACTATGGCTACACCTTC. Encoded protein: CASARHREDYGYTF.

A single count supports this clone. CDR3 region: CASMKRRLAGGPGGTDTQYF. The CDR3 bases are TGTGCCAGCATGAAGCGGAGACTAGCGGGAGGGCCGGGGGGCACAGATACGCAGTATTTT. V gene TRBV2 combines with J gene TRBJ2-3, with TRBD2 matching over 14 bases. The ends lost 7 bases at V and 1 base at J; junction bases unmatched: 16. The CDR3 loop spans 20 amino acids. The germline V gene has CDR1 SNHLY and CDR2 FYNNEI.

This clone is a singleton in its sample. One end of the junction does not line up with germline, which may come from a read error. The rearrangement links TRBV2 to TRBJ2-4; the D gene is possibly TRBD1 (5 bases). This CDR3 is 15 amino acids long. In germline, CDR1 is SNHLY, CDR2 FYNNEI. CDR3 protein: CASSEARGQGNSQYF. In DNA, the CDR3 is TGTGCCAGCAGTGAAGCGCGCGGCCAGGGAAACAGTCAGTACTTC.

The chain carries TRBV25-1 and TRBJ2-1; 9 nucleotides align to TRBD2. The CDR3 sequence is 16 residues long. CDR1 is MGHDK and CDR2 is SYGVNS in the germline V gene. Trimming at V came to 2 bases and at J to 10 bases, leaving 12 bases not matched to a gene. Written as DNA, the CDR3 is TGTGCCAGCAGTGAAAAAGCCCACACTAGCGGGCTAGAGCAGTTCTTC. Its protein product is CASSEKAHTSGLEQFF.

V gene TRBV2 combines with J gene TRBJ2-1; D is possibly TRBD2 (5 bases). Trimming shortened V by 5 bases and J by 7 bases, and 6 bases separated the two germline ends. The CDR3 is 11 amino acids. Germline V CDR1 and CDR2: SNHLY, FYNNEI. CDR3 loop: CASSWRNEQFF. The CDR3 region has the DNA TGTGCCAGCAGTTGGAGGAATGAGCAGTTCTTC.

This chain uses TRBV30 with TRBJ2-3; TRBD2 matches at 11 bases. The CDR3 length is 15 residues. Trimming removed 4 bases from V and 2 bases from J; junction bases left unmatched: 5. Germline CDR1 GTSNPN, CDR2 SVGIG (reference sequence). The CDR3 bases are TGTGCCTGGACTCGACTAGCGGGGTCCACAGATACGCAGTATTTT. Protein sequence: CAWTRLAGSTDTQYF. The full variable domain, in which reference TRBV30 and TRBJ2-3 provide the parts outside the CDR3, is SQTIHQWPATLVQPVGSPLSLECTVEGTSNPNLYWYRQAAGRGLQLLFYSVGIGQISSEVPQNLSASRPQDRQFILSSKKLLLSDSGFYLCAWTRLAGSTDTQYFGPGTRLTVL.

V usage is TRBV21-1 and J usage is TRBJ2-5; the DNA was not compared with TRBD1, the D call given in the table. TRBV21-1 is tagged as a pseudogene. This CDR3 region has 13 residues. The chain's CDR3 is CASSMRRKETQYF. The CDR3 bases are TGTGCCAGCAGCATGCGCAGGAAGGAGACCCAGTACTTC.

This clone was observed a handful of times. V and J are TRBV29-1 and TRBJ1-1, with 8 bases matching TRBD1. The ends lost 6 bases at V and 4 bases at J; junction bases unmatched: 4. This CDR3 comprises 12 residues. The germline CDR1 and CDR2 sequences are SQVTM and ANQGSEA. CDR3 nucleotide sequence: TGCAGCGTACAGGGGGAGGTCACTGAAGCTTTCTTT. Translating it yields CSVQGEVTEAFF.

This chain uses TRBV6-6 with TRBJ1-5; D might be TRBD1 (5 bases). V was shortened by 5 bases and J by 14 bases, with 13 bases between the two germline ends. CDR1 and CDR2 from the germline V gene are MNHNY and SVGAGI (reference sequence). CDR3 size: 11 residues. CDR3 sequence reads: CASSQKTEKHF. The CDR3 DNA is TGTGCCAGCAGTCAAAAGACAGAAAAGCATTTT.

This chain connects TRBV11-1 to TRBJ2-7; D remains unclear. Between the trimmed V and J ends, which lost 7 bases and 1 base, there was a span of 14 bases. Germline V gene sequence: CDR1 SGHAT, CDR2 FQDESV (reference sequence). CDR3 length: 14 amino acids. The CDR3: CASTKETVSYEQYF. Here the CDR3 DNA reads TGTGCCAGCACCAAGGAGACGGTTTCCTACGAGCAGTACTTC.

CDR3 nucleotide sequence: TGTGCCAGTAGTATAGGGACAGGGCCCTACTATGGCTACACCTTC. It encodes CASSIGTGPYYGYTF. The chain links TRBV19 to TRBJ1-2; 8 nucleotides align to TRBD1. V lost 1 base and J lost 3; bases outside the gene matches: 4. This CDR3 comprises 15 residues. Germline V gives CDR1 LNHDA, CDR2 SQIVND (reference sequence).

The chain combines TRBV19 with TRBJ2-7, with 16 bases that match TRBD2. This CDR3 contains 17 residues. Germline V gives CDR1 LNHDA, CDR2 SQIVND (reference sequence). V shed 3 bases and J 2 bases; nucleotides not matched to a gene: 4. The DNA for the CDR3 is TGTGCCAGTAGTATCGGGACTAGCGGGAGGGGAACCTACGAGCAGTACTTC. Translated: CASSIGTSGRGTYEQYF.

The chain joins TRBV15 to TRBJ2-7, with 11 bases identical to TRBD2. CDR1 is LNHNV and CDR2 is YYDKDF in the germline V gene (reference sequence). The ends lost 9 bases at V and 7 bases at J; junction bases unmatched: 8. The CDR3 loop spans 13 amino acids. The CDR3 DNA reads as TGTGCCACGTCAATTAGCGGGGGGGAGGAGCAGTACTTC. Its translation: CATSISGGEEQYF.

The chain has TRBV2 and TRBJ2-1; the D is unclear. V dropped 7 bases and J dropped 4 bases, with 5 bases sitting between them. Germline V gene lookup returns CDR1 SNHLY and CDR2 FYNNEI. The CDR3 has 11 amino acids. DNA of the CDR3: TGTGCCAGCACATTTTACAATGAGCAGTTCTTC. Translation gives CASTFYNEQFF.

The chain employs TRBV7-9 and TRBJ1-2, with 7 bases that match TRBD1. The CDR3 loop spans 14 amino acids. Looked up from germline, CDR1 is SEHNR and CDR2 is FQNEAQ (reference sequence). J gave up 8 bases and V 7 bases, and 13 bases lay outside the gene matches. CDR3 protein: CASTYPTGLGGYTF. The CDR3 DNA reads TGTGCCAGCACCTACCCGACAGGGCTGGGAGGCTACACCTTC.

A few counts support this clone. J is TRBJ1-2 and V is TRBV4-1; tentatively, D is TRBD1 (6 bases). From germline, CDR1 is MGHRA and CDR2 YSYEKL. V was shortened by 7 bases and J by 5 bases, with 20 bases between the two germline ends. The CDR3 length is 15 residues. Here the CDR3 DNA reads TGCGCCAGCAACCCTTCTTGGACAGAACCGTATGGCTACACCTTC. Protein sequence: CASNPSWTEPYGYTF.

V usage is TRBV5-4 and J usage is TRBJ2-7, with a weak D call TRBD2 (7 bases). The CDR3 loop spans 14 amino acids. Germline V CDR1 and CDR2: SGHNT, YYREEE (reference sequence). The ends were cut back, 4 bases at V and 2 bases at J, with 13 bases in the middle. CDR3 region: CASSGKGGTYEQYF. The DNA for the CDR3 is TGTGCCAGCAGCGGGAAGGGGGGGACCTACGAGCAGTACTTC.

This clone was recorded a few times. The chain combines TRBV5-1 with TRBJ2-2, with 7 bases identical to TRBD2. This CDR3 region has 15 residues. The V gene end was trimmed by 2 bases and the J gene end by 6 bases; junction bases not matched to a gene: 7. The germline V gene encodes CDR1 SGHRS and CDR2 YFSETQ. The DNA of the CDR3 is TGCGCCAGCAGCTTATTGGGGGGGAATGCCGGGGAGCTGTTTTTT. Protein: CASSLLGGNAGELFF.

This clone was seen a few times. The chain employs TRBV11-3 and TRBJ2-7; 9 nucleotides match TRBD1. In germline, CDR1 is SGHNT, CDR2 YENEEA. This CDR3 has 14 amino acids. With V trimmed by 5 bases and J by 5 bases, 7 bases remained unmatched. CDR3: CASSQGQGPHEQYF. CDR3 nucleotides: TGTGCCAGCAGCCAGGGACAGGGTCCCCACGAGCAGTACTTC.

The V call is TRBV27, the J call TRBJ2-6; no clear D. Trimming took off 10 bases at V and 0 bases at J, with 7 bases between the two ends. Germline V gene data show CDR1 as MNHEY and CDR2 as SMNVEV (reference sequence). This CDR3 has 13 amino acids. CDR3 sequence reads: CATLGSGANVLTF. DNA of the CDR3: TGTGCCACCCTAGGCTCTGGGGCCAACGTCCTGACTTTC.

The chain uses TRBV29-1 and TRBJ1-2; D is perhaps TRBD1 (6 bases). V lost 1 base, J lost 5 bases, and 17 bases lay in between. This CDR3 spans 15 amino acids. CDR1 is SQVTM, CDR2 ANQGSEA, per germline. Here the CDR3 reads CSVEVLGAREYGYTF. The CDR3 region has the DNA TGCAGCGTTGAAGTCTTGGGGGCGCGAGAGTATGGCTACACCTTC.

The chain carries TRBV7-9 and TRBJ1-2; the D gene is possibly TRBD1 (5 bases). V was clipped by 2 bases and J by 6 bases, with 10 bases between them. This CDR3 has 13 amino acids. Germline CDR1 and CDR2: SEHNR and FQNEAQ (reference sequence). CDR3 bases: TGTGCCAGCAGCTTATCGGGGGGAGATGGCTACACCTTC. Translated, it gives CASSLSGGDGYTF.

This clone was recorded a few times. The V call is TRBV5-8, the J call TRBJ2-1; 10 bases line up with TRBD2. Trimming removed 4 bases from V and 5 bases from J; junction bases left unmatched: 3. The CDR3 length is 14 residues. CDR1 and CDR2 (germline): SGHTS, YDEGEE. The CDR3 DNA sequence: TGTGCCAGCAGCCCTAGCGGGAGTGACAATGAGCAGTTCTTC. This codes for CASSPSGSDNEQFF.

This chain joins TRBV28 and TRBJ2-7, with TRBD2 as a possible D gene (5 bases). This CDR3 is built from 15 residues. V gave up 1 base and J gave up 6 bases, with 16 bases separating them. Germline CDR1 is MDHEN and CDR2 is SYDVKM. DNA for the CDR3: TGTGCCAGCAGTTTATATCTAGCCAGATCTGGCGAGCAGTACTTC. Translating it yields CASSLYLARSGEQYF.

The table lists this clone with a count of one. This chain uses TRBV27 with TRBJ2-3, with D unresolved. V gave up 0 bases and J gave up 6 bases, with 16 bases separating them. The CDR3 covers 16 residues. CDR1 is MNHEY, CDR2 SMNVEV, per germline (reference sequence). This CDR3 reads CASSLSFSPRFDTQYF. The CDR3 coding sequence is TGTGCCAGCAGTTTATCGTTCTCTCCCCGGTTCGATACGCAGTATTTT.